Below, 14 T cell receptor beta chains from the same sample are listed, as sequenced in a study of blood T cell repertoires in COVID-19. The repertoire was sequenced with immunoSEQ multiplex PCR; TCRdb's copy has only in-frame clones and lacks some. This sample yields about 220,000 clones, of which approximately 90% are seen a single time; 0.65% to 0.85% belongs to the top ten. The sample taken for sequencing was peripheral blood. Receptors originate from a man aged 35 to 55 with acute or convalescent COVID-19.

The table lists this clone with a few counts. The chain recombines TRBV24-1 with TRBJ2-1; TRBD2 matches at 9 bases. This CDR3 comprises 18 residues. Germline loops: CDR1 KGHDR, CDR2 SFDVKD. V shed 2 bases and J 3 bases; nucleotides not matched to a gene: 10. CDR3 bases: TGTGCCACCAGTGATTCCCTTATAGCGGGAGCCCTCTACAATGAGCAGTTCTTC. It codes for CATSDSLIAGALYNEQFF.

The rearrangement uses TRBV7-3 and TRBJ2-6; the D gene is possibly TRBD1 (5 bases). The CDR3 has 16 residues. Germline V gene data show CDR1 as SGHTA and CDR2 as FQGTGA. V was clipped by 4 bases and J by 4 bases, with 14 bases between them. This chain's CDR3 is CASSSRQNLGANVLTF. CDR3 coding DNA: TGTGCCAGCAGCTCTCGACAGAATTTGGGGGCCAACGTCCTGACTTTC.

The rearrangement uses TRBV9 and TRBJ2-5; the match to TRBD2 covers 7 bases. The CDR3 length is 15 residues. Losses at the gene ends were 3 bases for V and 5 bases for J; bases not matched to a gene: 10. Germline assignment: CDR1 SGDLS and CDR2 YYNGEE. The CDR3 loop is CASSAGGGEEETQYF. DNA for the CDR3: TGTGCCAGCAGCGCGGGGGGAGGGGAGGAGGAGACCCAGTACTTC.

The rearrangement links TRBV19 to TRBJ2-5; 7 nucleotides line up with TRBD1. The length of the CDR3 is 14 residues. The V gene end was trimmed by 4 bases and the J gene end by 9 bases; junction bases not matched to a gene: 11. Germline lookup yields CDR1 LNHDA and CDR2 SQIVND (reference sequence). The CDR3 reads CASSSSKGQGAQYF. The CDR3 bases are TGTGCCAGTAGTAGTTCGAAAGGGCAGGGGGCCCAGTACTTC.

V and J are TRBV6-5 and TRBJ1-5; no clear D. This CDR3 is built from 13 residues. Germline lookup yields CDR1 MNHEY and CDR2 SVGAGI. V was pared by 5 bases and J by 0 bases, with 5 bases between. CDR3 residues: CASSIFSNQPQHF. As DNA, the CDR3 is TGTGCCAGCAGTATCTTTAGCAATCAGCCCCAGCATTTT.

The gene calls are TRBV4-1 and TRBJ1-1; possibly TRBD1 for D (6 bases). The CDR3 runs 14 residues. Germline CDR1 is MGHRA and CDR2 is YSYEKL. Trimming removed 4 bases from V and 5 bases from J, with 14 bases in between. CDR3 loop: CASSLDRRRTEAFF. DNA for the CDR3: TGCGCCAGCAGCCTCGACAGGAGAAGAACTGAAGCTTTCTTT.

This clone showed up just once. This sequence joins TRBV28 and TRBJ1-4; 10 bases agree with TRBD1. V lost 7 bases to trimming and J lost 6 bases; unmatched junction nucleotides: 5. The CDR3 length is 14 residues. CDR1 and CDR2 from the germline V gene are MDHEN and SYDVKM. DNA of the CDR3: TGTGCCAGCACTTCCGGGACAGGGGATGAAAAACTGTTTTTT. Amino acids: CASTSGTGDEKLFF.

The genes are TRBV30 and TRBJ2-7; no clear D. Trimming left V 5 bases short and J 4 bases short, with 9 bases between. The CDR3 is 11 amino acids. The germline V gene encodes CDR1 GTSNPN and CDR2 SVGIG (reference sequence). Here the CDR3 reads CAWALSYEQYF. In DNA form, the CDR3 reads TGTGCCTGGGCCCTTAGTTACGAGCAGTACTTC.

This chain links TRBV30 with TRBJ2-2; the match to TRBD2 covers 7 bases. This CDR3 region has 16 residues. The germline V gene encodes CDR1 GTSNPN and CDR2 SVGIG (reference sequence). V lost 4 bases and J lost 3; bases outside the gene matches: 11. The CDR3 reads CAWTRMGGGDTGELFF. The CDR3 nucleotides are TGTGCCTGGACCCGTATGGGGGGAGGGGACACCGGGGAGCTGTTTTTT.

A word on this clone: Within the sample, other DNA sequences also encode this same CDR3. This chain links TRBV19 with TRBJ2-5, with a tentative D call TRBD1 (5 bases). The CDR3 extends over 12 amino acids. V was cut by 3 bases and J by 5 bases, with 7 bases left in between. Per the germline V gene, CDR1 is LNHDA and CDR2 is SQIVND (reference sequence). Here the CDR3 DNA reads TGTGCCAGTAGTATTAAGGGGGAGACCCAGTACTTC. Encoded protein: CASSIKGETQYF.

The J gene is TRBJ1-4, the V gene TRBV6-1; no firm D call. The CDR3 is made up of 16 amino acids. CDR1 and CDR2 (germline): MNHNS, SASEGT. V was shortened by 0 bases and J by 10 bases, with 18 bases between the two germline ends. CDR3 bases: TGTGCCAGCAGTGAAGCCCCGAGTATTGGGCCCGGAAAACTGTTTTTT. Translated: CASSEAPSIGPGKLFF.

Here the CDR3 reads CASSLANRPQHF. The DNA for the CDR3 is TGTGCCAGCAGCTTGGCTAATCGACCCCAGCATTTT. The rearrangement joins TRBV5-6 to TRBJ1-5; D unclear. Germline CDR1 is SGHDT and CDR2 is YYEEEE. CDR3 size: 12 residues. Trimming took 0 bases from V and 10 from J, leaving 8 bases between them.

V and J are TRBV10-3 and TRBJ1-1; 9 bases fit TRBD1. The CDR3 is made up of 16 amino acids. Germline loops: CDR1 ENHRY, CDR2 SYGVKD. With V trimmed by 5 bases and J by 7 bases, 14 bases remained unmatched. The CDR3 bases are TGTGCCATCAGTCCAGGGACAGGGAAAGGGCAGAGTGAAGCTTTCTTT. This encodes CAISPGTGKGQSEAFF.

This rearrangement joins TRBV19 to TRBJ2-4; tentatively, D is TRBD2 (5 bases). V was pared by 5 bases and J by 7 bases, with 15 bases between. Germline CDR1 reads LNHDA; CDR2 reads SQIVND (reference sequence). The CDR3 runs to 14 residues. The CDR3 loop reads CASSPGPTGNIQYF. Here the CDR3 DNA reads TGTGCCAGTAGTCCAGGACCAACGGGGAACATTCAGTACTTC.